The TCR beta chain described here comes from a study of blood T cell repertoires in COVID-19. Study summary: The United States, Italy and Spain provided the acute and convalescent COVID-19 samples. Sample material is recorded as cDNA or gDNA derived from T cells, B-cell-depleted T cells, or PBMCs.

The CDR3 loop spans 15 amino acids. V was shortened by 1 base and J by 6 bases, with 13 bases between the two germline ends. Germline-derived CDR1 and CDR2 are SNHLY and FYNNEI. Original analysis: Counts of nucleated cells, estimated from reference gene primer amplification, were obtained. The repertoire was sequenced with immunoSEQ multiplex PCR; TCRdb's copy has only in-frame clones and lacks some. V and J calls and clone size are given by that table; D and trimming were obtained from the DNA. The table includes around 110,000 clones, approximately 85% detected once. This clonotype originated in a man aged 40-55 years with acute or convalescent COVID-19. The V call is TRBV2, the J call TRBJ2-1, with a tentative D call TRBD2 (6 bases). Sequenced sample: peripheral blood. DNA of the CDR3: TGTGCCAGCAGTGAAGATGCGGGGAGATTCAATGAGCAGTTCTTC. It translates to CASSEDAGRFNEQFF.